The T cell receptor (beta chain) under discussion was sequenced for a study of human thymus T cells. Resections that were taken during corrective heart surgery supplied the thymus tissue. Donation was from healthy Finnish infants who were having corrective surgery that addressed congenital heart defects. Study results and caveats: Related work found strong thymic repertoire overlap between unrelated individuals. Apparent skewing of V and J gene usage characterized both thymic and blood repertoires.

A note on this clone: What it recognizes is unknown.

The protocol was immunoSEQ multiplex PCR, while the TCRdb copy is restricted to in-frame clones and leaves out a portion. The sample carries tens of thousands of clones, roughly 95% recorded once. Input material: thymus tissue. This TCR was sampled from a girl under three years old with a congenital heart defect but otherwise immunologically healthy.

The CDR3 region is CASSLVPGDIRYEQFF. CDR3 DNA: TGTGCCAGCAGCTTGGTTCCGGGGGACATCAGGTATGAGCAGTTCTTC. The J gene is TRBJ2-1, the V gene TRBV5-4; either TRBD1 or TRBD2 may fit D (6 bases each). The CDR3 consists of 16 residues. V lost 0 bases and J 8 bases, leaving 18 bases between the germline ends. Germline values: CDR1 SGHNT, CDR2 YYREEE (reference sequence).